These 12 T cell receptor beta chains were all obtained from the same sample, sequenced in a study of neoadjuvant anti-PD-1 for oral cavity cancer. Produced via immunoSEQ multiplex PCR; TCRdb's table is partial and in-frame only. The sample lists approximately 6,900 clones, around 70% occurring once. The sample here was PBMCs, taken before nivolumab (anti-PD-1) treatment. The receptors derive from a person between 35 and 79 years old with oral cavity squamous cell carcinoma.

V gene TRBV7-6 combines with J gene TRBJ2-7, with D possibly matching TRBD2 (6 bases). The CDR3 contains 14 residues. V was clipped by 1 base and J by 2 bases, with 9 bases between them. Germline CDR1 reads SGHVS; CDR2 reads FNYEAQ. The CDR3 coding sequence is TGTGCCAGCAGCTTAGGGGGGGAGGCCTACGAGCAGTACTTC. It is translated as CASSLGGEAYEQYF. The full variable domain, completed using reference TRBV7-6 and TRBJ2-7, is GAGVSQSPRYKVTKRGQDVALRCDPISGHVSLYWYRQALGQGPEFLTYFNYEAQQDKSGLPNDRFSAERPEGSISTLTIQRTEQRDSAMYRCASSLGGEAYEQYFGPGTRLTVT.

The rearrangement uses TRBV28 and TRBJ1-2; the D is unclear. Trimming removed 6 bases at V and 5 bases at J, with 13 bases between. The length of the CDR3 is 13 residues. Germline loops: CDR1 MDHEN, CDR2 SYDVKM. The CDR3 region is CASRKPGEYGYTF. The CDR3 nucleotides are TGTGCCAGCAGAAAACCGGGAGAGTATGGCTACACCTTC.

The table lists this clone with a count of one. The chain carries TRBV5-1 and TRBJ1-1; D is unclear. Germline V gene sequence: CDR1 SGHRS, CDR2 YFSETQ. The V and J ends lost 0 bases and 2 bases respectively, with 11 bases between them. The CDR3 is 15 residues long. The CDR3, as DNA: TGCGCCAGCAGCTTGGAAGGGAATCGTAACACTGAAGCTTTCTTT. Encoded protein: CASSLEGNRNTEAFF.

The sample holds a few counts of this clone. CDR3 sequence (DNA): TGTGCCAGCAGTGAGGGGCAGGGCACCTCACCCCTCCACTTT. Translated: CASSEGQGTSPLHF. The chain recombines TRBV25-1 with TRBJ1-6, with D perhaps matching TRBD1 (5 bases). This CDR3 is built from 14 residues. Trimming pared 3 bases from V and 10 bases from J, leaving 13 bases between. Germline V lookup: CDR1 MGHDK, CDR2 SYGVNS.

This rearrangement joins TRBV7-8 to TRBJ2-1; TRBD1 might be the D (5 bases). CDR1 and CDR2 from the germline V gene are SGHVS and FQNEAQ. The CDR3 has 12 amino acids. The V end lost 2 bases, the J end lost 13 bases, and 12 bases lay between the germline ends. The CDR3 nucleotides are TGTGCCAGCAGCTTAAGGGCAGGGTTTCAGTTCTTC. Residues: CASSLRAGFQFF. The complete variable domain, with remaining parts taken from reference TRBV7-8 and TRBJ2-1, reads GAGVSQSPRYKVAKRGQDVALRCDPISGHVSLFWYQQALGQGPEFLTYFQNEAQLDKSGLPSDRFFAERPEGSVSTLKIQRTQQEDSAVYLCASSLRAGFQFFGPGTRLTVL.

The chain links TRBV2 to TRBJ1-6; perhaps TRBD1 as D (6 bases). V lost 10 bases and J 7 bases, leaving 20 bases between the germline ends. Looked up from germline, CDR1 is SNHLY and CDR2 is FYNNEI. The CDR3 runs to 15 residues. This CDR3 reads CATLDITGINSPLHF. The CDR3 nucleotides read TGTGCCACCCTCGATATTACAGGGATCAATTCACCCCTCCACTTT. Based on the CDR3 plus reference TRBV2 and TRBJ1-6, the full variable domain is EPEVTQTPSHQVTQMGQEVILRCVPISNHLYFYWYRQILGQKVEFLVSFYNNEISEKSEIFDDQFSVERPDGSNFTLKIRSTKLEDSAMYFCATLDITGINSPLHFGNGTRLTVT.

In this sample, this clone turned up once. The gene calls are TRBV25-1 and TRBJ1-1; no firm D call. The germline V gene encodes CDR1 MGHDK and CDR2 SYGVNS. This CDR3 is built from 11 residues. Trimming removed 7 bases at V and 1 base at J, with 4 bases between. DNA for the CDR3: TGTGCCAGCACTGAGAACACTGAAGCTTTCTTT. This translates into CASTENTEAFF.

This clone was counted only a few times. V usage is TRBV4-1 and J usage is TRBJ2-7; TRBD1 agrees at 7 bases. Germline V gene lookup returns CDR1 MGHRA and CDR2 YSYEKL. The CDR3 has 15 amino acids. The J segment lost 3 bases and the V segment lost 1 base, leaving 6 bases of the junction unmatched. DNA for the CDR3: TGCGCCAGCAGCCAAGTTGATGCAGGGGGCTACGAGCAGTACTTC. It yields the protein CASSQVDAGGYEQYF.

The chain employs TRBV27 and TRBJ2-7; 7 positions match TRBD2. Germline loops: CDR1 MNHEY, CDR2 SMNVEV (reference sequence). CDR3 size: 15 residues. Losses at the gene ends were 8 bases for V and 7 bases for J; bases not matched to a gene: 17. The CDR3 protein is CASWPLPRLAEEQYF. Here the CDR3 DNA reads TGTGCCAGCTGGCCCCTCCCGCGCCTAGCGGAGGAGCAGTACTTC.

This rearrangement joins TRBV10-3 to TRBJ2-5, with 7 bases fitting TRBD2. Germline lookup yields CDR1 ENHRY and CDR2 SYGVKD. The V segment lost 11 bases and the J segment 2 bases; nucleotides outside the gene matches: 17. CDR3 length: 16 amino acids. CDR3 DNA sequence: TGTGCCTCGATGGGGGGGAGGTGGGGTCAACAAGAGACCCAGTACTTC. Its protein is CASMGGRWGQQETQYF.

This sequence joins TRBV9 and TRBJ2-3, with TRBD2 as a possible D gene (5 bases). The CDR3 loop spans 14 amino acids. Germline CDR1 and CDR2: SGDLS and YYNGEE. V lost 3 bases and J 5 bases, leaving 13 bases between the germline ends. DNA for the CDR3: TGTGCCAGCAGCGCCCGAGGGAATGTAGATACGCAGTATTTT. As protein: CASSARGNVDTQYF.

The chain uses TRBV7-2 and TRBJ2-1, with D possibly matching TRBD1 (5 bases). Trimming left V 0 bases short and J 8 bases short, with 11 bases between. CDR1 SGHTA and CDR2 FQGNSA come from the germline V gene. The CDR3 loop spans 14 amino acids. This CDR3 reads CASSLALQGHEQFF. The CDR3 DNA reads as TGTGCCAGCAGCTTAGCGCTCCAGGGCCATGAGCAGTTCTTC. The whole variable domain, remainder taken from reference TRBV7-2 and TRBJ2-1, is GAGVSQSPSNKVTEKGKDVELRCDPISGHTALYWYRQSLGQGLEFLIYFQGNSAPDKSGLPSDRFSAERTGGSVSTLTIQRTQQEDSAVYLCASSLALQGHEQFFGPGTRLTVL.